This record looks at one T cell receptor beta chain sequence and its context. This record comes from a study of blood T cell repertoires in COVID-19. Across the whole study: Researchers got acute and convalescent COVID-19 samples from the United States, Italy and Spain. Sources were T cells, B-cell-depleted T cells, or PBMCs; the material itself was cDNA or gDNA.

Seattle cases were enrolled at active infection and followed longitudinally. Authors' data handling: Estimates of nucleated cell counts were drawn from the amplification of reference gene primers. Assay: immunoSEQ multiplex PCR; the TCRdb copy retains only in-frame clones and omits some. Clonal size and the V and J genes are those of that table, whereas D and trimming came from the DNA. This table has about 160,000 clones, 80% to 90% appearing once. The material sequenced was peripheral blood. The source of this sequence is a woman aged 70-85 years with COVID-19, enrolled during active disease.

CDR3 residues: CAITKDRGESGYTF. The CDR3 bases are TGTGCCATCACCAAGGACAGGGGAGAGAGTGGCTACACCTTC. This rearrangement joins TRBV10-3 to TRBJ1-2; 9 bases line up with TRBD1. The germline gives CDR1 ENHRY, CDR2 SYGVKD. V shed 7 bases, J shed 7 bases, and the junction held 10 bases outside the gene matches. CDR3 size: 14 residues.